These T cell receptor beta chains were read from a single sample in a study of T cell repertoires in cytomegalovirus infection. TCRdb independently ran MiXCR on the reads; one entry per CDR3 protein. The table lists some 130,000 distinct CDR3 sequences, over 25% of them singletons. Antigens of these TCRs are unknown. The starting material was CD8+ T cells from cultured PBMCs, obtained from culture after CMV antigen stimulation. These receptors were collected from a human donor in good health (CMV status not recorded). Some clones in this sample may be carry-over from other donors' samples. Both conserved end residues are trimmed from each CDR3.

j_gene | v_gene | CDR3aa
TRBJ2-3 | TRBV6-2/TRBV6-3 | ASSETGGGGDTQY
TRBJ2-7 | TRBV14 | ASSQYTSNSYEQY
TRBJ1-5 | TRBV12-3/TRBV12-4 | ASSGDRGGDFNQPQH
TRBJ2-1 | TRBV7-9 | ASSLEVGYNEQF
TRBJ2-2 | TRBV4-1 | ASSFESTEAWGGELF
TRBJ2-1 | TRBV27 | ASSAPGTGQQF
TRBJ2-7 | TRBV10-3 | AISRSGSEGGYEQY
TRBJ2-5 | TRBV7-9 | ASSLAASGEETQY
TRBJ1-1 | TRBV27 | ASSLGPHTEAF
TRBJ2-3 | TRBV6-6 | ASSYPQGMGKDTQY
TRBJ2-3 | TRBV9 | ASSAGGQITDTQY
TRBJ1-2 | TRBV6-5 | ASSYRDRGYGYT
TRBJ1-3 | TRBV6-5 | ASSYDGASGNTIY
TRBJ1-6 | TRBV7-2 | ASSEGLLYNSPLH
TRBJ1-5 | TRBV6-6 | ASLDGPNQPQH
TRBJ2-3 | TRBV7-9 | ASSLAADTQY
TRBJ2-1 | TRBV20-1 | SAISPIYNEQF
TRBJ1-5 | TRBV6-2/TRBV6-3 | ASQAEGNQPQH